This is a list of T cell receptor beta chains from one sample in a study of blood T cell repertoires in COVID-19. The assay was immunoSEQ multiplex PCR, and TCRdb's table has in-frame clones only and misses some. Of approximately 380,000 clones listed, approximately 90% were seen once; the top ten hold 0.9% to 1.5%. The source material was PBMCs or T cells enriched from blood (not recorded which). Every receptor here comes from a woman aged 18-30 years who had recovered from COVID-19. Each CDR3 is given with its conserved first and last residue. The D gene is left open where the match is weak. Clone size is stated in some rows and not others, as once, few, many or a class when expanded.

j_gene | v_gene | abundance | d_gene | CDR3aa | CDR3nt
TRBJ1-2 | TRBV7-8 | - | - | CASSSGVNYGYTF | TGTGCCAGCAGCTCCGGGGTCAACTATGGCTACACCTTC
TRBJ1-4 | TRBV29-1 | - | - | CSVAGDEKLFF | TGCAGCGTTGCAGGGGATGAAAAACTGTTTTTT
TRBJ2-7 | TRBV7-8 | - | - | CASSLGQGSDYEQYF | TGTGCCAGCAGCTTAGGGCAGGGGTCCGATTACGAGCAGTACTTC
TRBJ2-1 | TRBV5-1 | - | - | CASSLDPGDYNEQFF | TGCGCCAGCAGCTTGGATCCCGGGGACTACAATGAGCAGTTCTTC
TRBJ1-1 | TRBV2 | - | - | CASSEARRGTEAFF | TGTGCCAGCAGTGAAGCCAGGAGGGGTACTGAAGCTTTCTTT
TRBJ2-7 | TRBV11-1 | - | - | CASSLGGLSSYEQYF | TGTGCCAGCAGCTTAGGGGGCCTATCCTCCTACGAGCAGTACTTC
TRBJ1-1 | TRBV28 | - | - | CASSLGGNTEAFF | TGTGCCAGCAGTTTAGGGGGGAATACTGAAGCTTTCTTT
TRBJ2-1 | TRBV18 | - | TRBD2 | CASSAPRGGYNEQFF | TGTGCCAGCTCGGCCCCCCGGGGGGGATACAATGAGCAGTTCTTC
TRBJ1-1 | TRBV18 | - | TRBD1 | CASSPSTGGLAFF | TGTGCCAGCTCGCCGTCTACAGGGGGCTTAGCTTTCTTT
TRBJ1-1 | TRBV5-5 | - | - | CASSFSSRGGTEAFF | TGTGCCAGCAGCTTCTCCTCCCGGGGGGGCACTGAAGCTTTCTTT
TRBJ2-5 | TRBV9 | few | TRBD2 | CASSALAGQETQYF | TGTGCCAGCAGCGCCTTAGCGGGGCAAGAGACCCAGTACTTC
TRBJ1-2 | TRBV18 | - | - | CASSAAEVRGYTF | TGTGCCAGCTCAGCCGCTGAAGTCAGGGGCTACACCTTC
TRBJ1-3 | TRBV9 | - | - | CASSVATLGSSGNTIYF | TGTGCCAGCAGCGTAGCTACCCTCGGGAGCTCTGGAAACACCATATATTTT
TRBJ1-6 | TRBV5-4 | - | - | CASSVAGNNSPLHF | TGTGCCAGCAGCGTTGCGGGGAATAATTCACCCCTCCACTTT
TRBJ1-1 | TRBV9 | - | - | CASSLGVGLIEAFF | TGTGCCAGCAGCCTCGGGGTAGGGTTGATTGAAGCTTTCTTT
TRBJ2-7 | TRBV7-6 | - | - | CASSSSGPDEQYF | TGTGCCAGCAGCTCGAGCGGGCCCGACGAGCAGTACTTC
TRBJ2-4 | TRBV4-2 | - | TRBD2 | CASSHSTLAGENIQYF | TGTGCCAGCAGCCACTCGACCCTAGCGGGGGAAAACATTCAGTACTTC
TRBJ1-2 | TRBV14 | once | - | CASSQARGGLFYGYTF | TGTGCCAGCAGCCAAGCACGGGGGGGACTTTTTTATGGCTACACCTTC
TRBJ2-1 | TRBV10-3 | - | TRBD2 | CATHEAGVAYNEQFF | TGTGCCACCCACGAAGCGGGGGTGGCCTACAATGAGCAGTTCTTC
TRBJ1-1 | TRBV9 | - | - | CASTNHGGSTEAFF | TGTGCCAGCACCAACCACGGGGGTAGCACTGAAGCTTTCTTT
TRBJ1-4 | TRBV19 | - | TRBD1 | CASKGQGFRKLFF | TGTGCCAGTAAGGGACAGGGTTTTAGAAAACTGTTTTTT
TRBJ1-5 | TRBV4-1 | - | - | CASSQERGAGQPQHF | TGCGCCAGCAGCCAAGAACGGGGGGCTGGGCAGCCCCAGCATTTT
TRBJ1-6 | TRBV10-3 | - | - | CAISESVGANSPLHF | TGTGCCATCAGTGAGTCGGTGGGGGCTAATTCACCCCTCCACTTT
TRBJ2-1 | TRBV4-1 | - | - | CASSQDVQGYNEQFF | TGCGCCAGCAGCCAAGATGTACAGGGATACAATGAGCAGTTCTTC
TRBJ2-1 | TRBV7-9 | - | TRBD2 | CASSSRTSLGYSEQFF | TGTGCCAGCAGCTCTAGGACTAGCCTTGGGTATTCTGAGCAGTTCTTC
TRBJ2-6 | TRBV7-2 | - | - | CASSLELTGANVLTF | TGTGCCAGCAGCTTAGAGCTCACTGGGGCCAACGTCCTGACTTTC
TRBJ2-5 | TRBV10-1 | - | TRBD2 | CASSVSTSGGGQETQYF | TGCGCCAGCAGTGTCTCAACTAGCGGGGGAGGACAAGAGACCCAGTACTTC
TRBJ1-3 | TRBV9 | few | - | CASGDPAYSGNTIYF | TGTGCCAGCGGCGATCCCGCCTACTCTGGAAACACCATATATTTT
TRBJ1-6 | TRBV5-1 | - | - | CASSLDGRITSPLHF | TGCGCCAGCAGCCTCGACGGGAGGATCACTTCACCCCTCCACTTT
TRBJ2-1 | TRBV6-6 | - | - | CASELSSYNEQFF | TGTGCCAGCGAGCTGAGCTCCTACAATGAGCAGTTCTTC
TRBJ1-2 | TRBV4-1 | - | - | CASSNSSGNYGYTF | TGCGCCAGCAGCAATAGTTCAGGCAACTATGGCTACACCTTC
TRBJ2-5 | TRBV10-2 | - | TRBD2 | CASSAGGGLAETQYF | TGCGCCAGCAGTGCCGGCGGGGGGCTGGCGGAGACCCAGTACTTC
TRBJ1-1 | TRBV5-5 | - | - | CASSLGQGSTEAFF | TGTGCCAGCAGCTTGGGGCAGGGAAGCACTGAAGCTTTCTTT
TRBJ2-2 | TRBV9 | - | - | CASSVHGRGNTGELFF | TGTGCCAGCAGCGTACATGGGCGGGGGAACACCGGGGAGCTGTTTTTT
TRBJ2-7 | TRBV6-2/TRBV6-3 | once | TRBD1 | CASSYSSGTGGRGRSYEQYF | TGTGCCAGCAGTTACTCCTCCGGGACAGGGGGGCGCGGGAGATCCTACGAGCAGTACTTC
TRBJ1-2 | TRBV28 | - | - | CASSLRGSYGYTF | TGTGCCAGCAGTTTACGAGGATCCTATGGCTACACCTTC
TRBJ1-2 | TRBV7-2 | few | TRBD1 | CASSYGQGGNYGYTF | TGTGCCAGCAGCTATGGACAGGGGGGTAACTATGGCTACACCTTC
TRBJ1-2 | TRBV19 | - | - | CASSYTGFLDYGYTF | TGTGCCAGTAGTTATACAGGGTTTTTGGATTATGGCTACACCTTC
TRBJ1-1 | TRBV28 | - | TRBD1 | CASSPQGGYTEAFF | TGTGCCAGCAGCCCACAGGGGGGCTACACTGAAGCTTTCTTT
TRBJ1-2 | TRBV19 | - | TRBD1 | CASSIEDRGLRGYTF | TGTGCCAGTAGTATAGAGGACAGGGGGCTTCGCGGCTACACCTTC
TRBJ1-5 | TRBV6-5 | - | TRBD1 | CATSPDRGYQPQHF | TGTGCCACTTCACCGGACAGGGGTTATCAGCCCCAGCATTTT
TRBJ1-1 | TRBV5-6 | - | - | CASSLYSWGQITAGAFF | TGTGCCAGCAGCTTGTATTCGTGGGGGCAGATTACCGCAGGAGCTTTCTTT
TRBJ2-7 | TRBV9 | - | - | CASSVGRTPSYEQYF | TGTGCCAGCAGCGTCGGCCGGACACCGAGCTACGAGCAGTACTTC
TRBJ1-5 | TRBV19 | - | - | CASSIPGQANQPQHF | TGTGCCAGTAGTATTCCTGGCCAGGCCAATCAGCCCCAGCATTTT
TRBJ1-4 | TRBV4-1 | - | TRBD1 | CASSHPSTGTNEKLFF | TGCGCCAGCAGCCACCCCTCGACAGGGACTAATGAAAAACTGTTTTTT
TRBJ1-2 | TRBV3-1/TRBV3-2 | few | TRBD1 | CASSLRGSNYGYTF | TGTGCCAGCAGCCTCAGGGGGTCTAACTATGGCTACACCTTC
TRBJ1-1 | TRBV5-1 | - | - | CASSPHRVNTEAFF | TGCGCCAGCAGCCCGCATCGGGTGAACACTGAAGCTTTCTTT
TRBJ1-5 | TRBV5-1 | once | TRBD1 | CASSLGTGQPQHF | TGCGCCAGCAGCTTGGGGACAGGTCAGCCCCAGCATTTT
TRBJ2-1 | TRBV19 | - | TRBD1 | CASSDRDRGNNEQFF | TGTGCCAGTAGTGACCGGGACAGGGGCAACAATGAGCAGTTCTTC
TRBJ1-2 | TRBV14 | few | TRBD1 | CASSQRPSGQGASYGYTF | TGTGCCAGCAGCCAAAGACCCTCCGGACAGGGGGCTTCCTATGGCTACACCTTC
TRBJ1-1 | TRBV28 | - | - | CASSLEGTGTEAFF | TGTGCCAGCAGTTTGGAGGGCACGGGGACTGAAGCTTTCTTT
TRBJ2-3 | TRBV6-5 | - | TRBD2 | CASRSSGGVTDTQYF | TGTGCCAGCAGGTCGAGCGGGGGGGTCACAGATACGCAGTATTTT
TRBJ1-5 | TRBV10-3 | - | TRBD1 | CAISEHEGAGQPQHF | TGTGCCATCAGTGAGCATGAGGGGGCCGGTCAGCCCCAGCATTTT
TRBJ1-2 | TRBV19 | - | - | CASSITGNYGYTF | TGTGCCAGTAGTATAACCGGTAACTATGGCTACACCTTC
TRBJ1-5 | TRBV18 | once | TRBD1 | CASSPQTGGGQPQHF | TGTGCCAGCTCACCCCAGACAGGGGGCGGTCAGCCCCAGCATTTT
TRBJ1-2 | TRBV5-1 | - | - | CASSLGGLSGGNGYTF | TGCGCCAGCAGCTTGGGGGGACTAAGTGGAGGGAATGGCTACACCTTC
TRBJ1-3 | TRBV6-5 | - | - | CASSYSSGNSGNTIYF | TGTGCCAGCAGTTACTCCTCGGGGAACTCTGGAAACACCATATATTTT
TRBJ2-7 | TRBV7-9 | - | TRBD1 | CASSPGTAITYEQYF | TGTGCCAGCAGTCCCGGGACAGCTATAACCTACGAGCAGTACTTC
TRBJ2-5 | TRBV18 | - | - | CASSPPSGLGETQYF | TGTGCCAGCTCACCACCAAGCGGATTGGGAGAGACCCAGTACTTC